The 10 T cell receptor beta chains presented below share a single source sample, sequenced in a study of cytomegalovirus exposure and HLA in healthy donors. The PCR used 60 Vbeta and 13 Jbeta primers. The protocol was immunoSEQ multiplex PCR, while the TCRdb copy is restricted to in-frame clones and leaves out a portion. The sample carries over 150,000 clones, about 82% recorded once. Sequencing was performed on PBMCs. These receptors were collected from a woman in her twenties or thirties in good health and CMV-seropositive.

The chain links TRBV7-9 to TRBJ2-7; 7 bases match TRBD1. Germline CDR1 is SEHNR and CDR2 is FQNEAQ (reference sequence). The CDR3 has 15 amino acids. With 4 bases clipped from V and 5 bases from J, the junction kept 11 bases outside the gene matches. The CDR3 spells CASSSYDRVFDEQYF. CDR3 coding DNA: TGTGCCAGCAGCTCTTATGACAGGGTATTCGACGAGCAGTACTTC.

The CDR3 is CASSVLQANTGELFF. CDR3 nucleotides: TGTGCCAGCTCGGTGCTCCAGGCGAACACCGGGGAGCTGTTTTTT. The gene calls are TRBV5-6 and TRBJ2-2; D gene uncertain. From germline, CDR1 is SGHDT and CDR2 YYEEEE. V lost 7 bases and J 0 bases, leaving 13 bases between the germline ends. CDR3 length equals 15 residues.

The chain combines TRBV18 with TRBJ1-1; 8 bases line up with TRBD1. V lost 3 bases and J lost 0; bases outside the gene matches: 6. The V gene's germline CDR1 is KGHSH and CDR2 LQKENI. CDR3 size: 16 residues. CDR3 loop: CASSPGTGYMNTEAFF. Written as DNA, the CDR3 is TGTGCCAGCTCACCGGGGACAGGTTACATGAACACTGAAGCTTTCTTT. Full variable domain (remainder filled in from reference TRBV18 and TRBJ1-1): NAGVMQNPRHLVRRRGQEARLRCSPMKGHSHVYWYRQLPEEGLKFMVYLQKENIIDESGMPKERFSAEFPKEGPSILRIQQVVRGDSAAYFCASSPGTGYMNTEAFFGQGTRLTVV.

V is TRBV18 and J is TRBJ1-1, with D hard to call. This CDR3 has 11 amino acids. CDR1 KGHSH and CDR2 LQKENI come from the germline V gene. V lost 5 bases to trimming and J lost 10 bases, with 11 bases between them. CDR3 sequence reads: CASSAAPAAFF. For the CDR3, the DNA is TGTGCCAGCTCAGCAGCGCCGGCAGCTTTCTTT.

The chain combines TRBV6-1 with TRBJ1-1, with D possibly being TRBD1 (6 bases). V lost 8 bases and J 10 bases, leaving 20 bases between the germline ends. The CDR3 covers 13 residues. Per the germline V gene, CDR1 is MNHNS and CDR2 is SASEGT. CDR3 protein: CASRTLDGQTAFF. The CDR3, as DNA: TGTGCCAGCCGGACTCTGGATGGACAGACAGCTTTCTTT.

The DNA for the CDR3 is TGTGCCAGAAGCTTGGATAGGCGGGACAGGGGTGTTGGCTACACCTTC. Protein product: CARSLDRRDRGVGYTF. This sequence joins TRBV5-3 and TRBJ1-2, with 10 bases identical to TRBD1. TRBV5-3 is designated an ORF whose function remains uncertain. CDR3 length: 16 residues. J was trimmed by 7 bases and V by 0 bases; bases with no gene match: 9.

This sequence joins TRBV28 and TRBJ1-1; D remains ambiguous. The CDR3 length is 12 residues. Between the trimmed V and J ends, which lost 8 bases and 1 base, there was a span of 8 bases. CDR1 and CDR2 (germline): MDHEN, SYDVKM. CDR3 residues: CASAGPNTEAFF. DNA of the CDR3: TGTGCCAGCGCCGGTCCGAACACTGAAGCTTTCTTT.

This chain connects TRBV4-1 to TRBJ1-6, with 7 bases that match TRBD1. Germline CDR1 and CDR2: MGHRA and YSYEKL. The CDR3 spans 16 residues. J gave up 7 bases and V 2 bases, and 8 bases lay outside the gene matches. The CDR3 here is CASSQSAGGRNSPLHF. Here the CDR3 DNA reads TGCGCCAGCAGCCAATCCGCAGGGGGAAGGAATTCACCCCTCCACTTT.

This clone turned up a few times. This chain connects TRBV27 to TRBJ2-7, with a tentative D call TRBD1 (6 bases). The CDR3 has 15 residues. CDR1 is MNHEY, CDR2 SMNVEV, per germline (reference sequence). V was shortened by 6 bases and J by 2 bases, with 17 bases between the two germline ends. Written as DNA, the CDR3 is TGTGCCAGCAGACGGGACAATGGATCACCCTACGAGCAGTACTTC. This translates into CASRRDNGSPYEQYF.

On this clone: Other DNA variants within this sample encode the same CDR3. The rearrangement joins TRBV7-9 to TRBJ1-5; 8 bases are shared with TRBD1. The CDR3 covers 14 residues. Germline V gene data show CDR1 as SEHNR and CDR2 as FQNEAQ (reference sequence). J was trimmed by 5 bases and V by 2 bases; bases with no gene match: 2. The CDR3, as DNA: TGTGCCAGCAGCTTACCAGGGGGCGATCAGCCCCAGCATTTT. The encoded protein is CASSLPGGDQPQHF.